What follows describes a single T cell receptor beta chain. This CDR3 spans 15 amino acids. V was pared by 6 bases and J by 5 bases, with 22 bases between. Germline-derived CDR1 and CDR2 are SQVTM and ANQGSEA. Method: immunoSEQ multiplex PCR; TCRdb's copy keeps in-frame clones and lacks some. The sample shows 95,000 to 110,000 clones, more than 80% of them seen only once. This specimen comes from a study of blood T cell repertoires in COVID-19. Study context: The analysed material was cDNA or gDNA that came from T cells, B-cell-depleted T cells, or PBMCs.

Source material: peripheral blood. This clonotype was sampled from a man in his forties with active or convalescent COVID-19. The V and J genes are TRBV29-1 and TRBJ1-1, with D perhaps matching TRBD1 (5 bases). The chain's CDR3 is CSVTNPHQGVTEAFF. The DNA for the CDR3 is TGCAGCGTCACCAATCCTCATCAGGGTGTGACTGAAGCTTTCTTT.